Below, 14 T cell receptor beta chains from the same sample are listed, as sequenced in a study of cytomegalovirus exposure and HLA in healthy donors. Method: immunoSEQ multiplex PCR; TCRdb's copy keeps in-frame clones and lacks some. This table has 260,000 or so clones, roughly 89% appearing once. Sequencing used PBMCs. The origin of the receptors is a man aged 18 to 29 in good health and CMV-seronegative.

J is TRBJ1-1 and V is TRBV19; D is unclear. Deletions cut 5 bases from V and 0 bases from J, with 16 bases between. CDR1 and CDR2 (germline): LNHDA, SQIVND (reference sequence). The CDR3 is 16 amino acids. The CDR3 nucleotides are TGTGCCAGTAGTCCACACCGGGTTTCCATGAACACTGAAGCTTTCTTT. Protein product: CASSPHRVSMNTEAFF.

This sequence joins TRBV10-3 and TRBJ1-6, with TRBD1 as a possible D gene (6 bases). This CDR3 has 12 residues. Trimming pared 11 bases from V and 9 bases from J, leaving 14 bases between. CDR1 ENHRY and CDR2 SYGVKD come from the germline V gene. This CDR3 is CAAEGDGSPLHF. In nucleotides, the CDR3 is TGTGCCGCTGAGGGGGACGGTTCACCCCTCCACTTT.

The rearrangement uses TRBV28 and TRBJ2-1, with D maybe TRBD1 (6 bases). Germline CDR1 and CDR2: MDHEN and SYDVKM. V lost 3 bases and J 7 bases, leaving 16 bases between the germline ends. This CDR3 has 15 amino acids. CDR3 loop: CASSFGGRTFNEQFF. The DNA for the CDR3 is TGTGCCAGCAGTTTTGGGGGCCGGACTTTTAATGAGCAGTTCTTC.

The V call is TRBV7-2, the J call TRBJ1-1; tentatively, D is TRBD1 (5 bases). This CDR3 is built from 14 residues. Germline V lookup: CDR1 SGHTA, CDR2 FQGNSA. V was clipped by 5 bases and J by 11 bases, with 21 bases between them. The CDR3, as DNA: TGTGCCAGCAGCCAGAGGATGACCGGGGGGTTGGCTTTCTTT. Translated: CASSQRMTGGLAFF.

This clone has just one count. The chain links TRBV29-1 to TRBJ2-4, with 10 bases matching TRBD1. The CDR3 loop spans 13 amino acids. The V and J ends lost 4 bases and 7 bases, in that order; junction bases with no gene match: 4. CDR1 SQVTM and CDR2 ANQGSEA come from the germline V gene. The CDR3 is CSVVRGQGNIQYF. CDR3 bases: TGCAGCGTTGTTAGGGGACAGGGGAACATTCAGTACTTC.

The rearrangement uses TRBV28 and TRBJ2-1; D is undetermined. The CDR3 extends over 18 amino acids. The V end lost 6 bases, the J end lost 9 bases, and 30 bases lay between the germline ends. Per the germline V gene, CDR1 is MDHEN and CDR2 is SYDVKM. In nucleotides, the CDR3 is TGTGCCAGCAGACACACGGTGCTGATAGGCCTTCACGGCGGTGAGCAGTTCTTC. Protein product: CASRHTVLIGLHGGEQFF.

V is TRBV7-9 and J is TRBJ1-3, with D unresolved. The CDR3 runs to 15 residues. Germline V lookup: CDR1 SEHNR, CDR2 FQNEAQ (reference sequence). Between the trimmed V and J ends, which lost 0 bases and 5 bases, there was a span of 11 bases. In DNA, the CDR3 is TGTGCCAGCAGCTTAGCGAAGAGGGTGCGAAACACCATATATTTT. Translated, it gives CASSLAKRVRNTIYF.

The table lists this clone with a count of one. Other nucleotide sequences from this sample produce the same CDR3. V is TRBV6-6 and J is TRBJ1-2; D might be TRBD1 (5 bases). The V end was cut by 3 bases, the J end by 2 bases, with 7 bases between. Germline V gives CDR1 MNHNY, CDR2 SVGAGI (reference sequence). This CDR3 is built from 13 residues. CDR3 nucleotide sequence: TGTGCCAGCAGTTATGGGGGGAACTATGGCTACACCTTC. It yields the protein CASSYGGNYGYTF.

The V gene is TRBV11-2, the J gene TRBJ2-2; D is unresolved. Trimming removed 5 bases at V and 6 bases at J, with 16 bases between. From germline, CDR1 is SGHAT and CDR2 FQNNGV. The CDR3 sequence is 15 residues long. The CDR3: CASSHLRVSAGELFF. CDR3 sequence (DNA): TGTGCCAGCAGCCACCTTCGGGTCTCCGCCGGGGAGCTGTTTTTT. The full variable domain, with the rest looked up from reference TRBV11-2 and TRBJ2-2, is EAGVAQSPRYKIIEKRQSVAFWCNPISGHATLYWYQQILGQGPKLLIQFQNNGVVDDSQLPKDRFSAERLKGVDSTLKIQPAKLEDSAVYLCASSHLRVSAGELFFGEGSRLTVL.

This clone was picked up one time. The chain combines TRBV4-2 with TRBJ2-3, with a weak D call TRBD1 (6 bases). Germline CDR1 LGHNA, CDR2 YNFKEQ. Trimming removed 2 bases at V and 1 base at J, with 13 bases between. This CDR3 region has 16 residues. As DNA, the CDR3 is TGTGCCAGCAGCCAAAGTGGTGCAGGGGGCACAGATACGCAGTATTTT. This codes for CASSQSGAGGTDTQYF.

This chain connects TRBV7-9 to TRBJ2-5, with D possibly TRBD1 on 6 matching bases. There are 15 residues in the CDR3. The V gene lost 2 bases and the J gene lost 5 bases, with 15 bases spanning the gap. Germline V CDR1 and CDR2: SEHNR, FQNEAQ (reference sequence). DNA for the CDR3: TGTGCCAGCAGCTTAAACAGGGTGGGGGTTGAGACCCAGTACTTC. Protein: CASSLNRVGVETQYF.

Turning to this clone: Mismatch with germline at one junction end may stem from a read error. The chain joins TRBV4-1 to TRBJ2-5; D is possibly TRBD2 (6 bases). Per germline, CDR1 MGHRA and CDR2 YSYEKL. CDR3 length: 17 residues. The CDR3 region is CASSQELAAGSQVTQYF. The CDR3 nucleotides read TGCGCCAGCAGCCAAGAACTGGCGGCGGGATCCCAAGTGACCCAGTACTTC.

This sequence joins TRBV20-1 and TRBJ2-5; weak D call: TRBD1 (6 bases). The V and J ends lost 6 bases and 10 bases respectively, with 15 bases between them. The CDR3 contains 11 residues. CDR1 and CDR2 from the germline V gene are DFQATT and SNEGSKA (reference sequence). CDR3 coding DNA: TGCAGTGCGGACAGACACGCGGACCAGTACTTC. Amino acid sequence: CSADRHADQYF.

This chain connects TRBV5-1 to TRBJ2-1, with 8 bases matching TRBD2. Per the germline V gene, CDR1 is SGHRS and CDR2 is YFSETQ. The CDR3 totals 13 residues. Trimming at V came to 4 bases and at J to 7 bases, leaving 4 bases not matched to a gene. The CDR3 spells CASSRGGRNEQFF. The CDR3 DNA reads TGCGCCAGCAGCCGGGGGGGCCGTAATGAGCAGTTCTTC.